A selection of T cell receptor beta chains follows, all from one sample in a study of blood T cell repertoires in COVID-19. The assay was immunoSEQ multiplex PCR, and TCRdb's table has in-frame clones only and misses some. The sample lists about 25,000 clones; 80% to 90% were seen once. Sequenced material: peripheral blood. The receptors were sampled from a man aged 45-60 years with active COVID-19. Each CDR3 is given with its conserved first and last residue. D genes are given only for firm matches. Not every row has a clone size; where given, it reads once, few, many or a size class.

TRBD1	TRBV7-9	.	TRBJ2-1	CASSLAGTGVNEQFF	TGTGCCAGCAGCTTAGCCGGGACAGGGGTCAATGAGCAGTTCTTC
TRBD2	TRBV2	.	TRBJ2-3	CASSLAGITDTQYF	TGTGCCAGCAGTCTAGCGGGTATCACAGATACGCAGTATTTT
.	TRBV9	.	TRBJ2-1	CASSVGMGVGSYNEQFF	TGTGCCAGCAGCGTAGGGATGGGAGTGGGCTCCTACAATGAGCAGTTCTTC
TRBD1	TRBV7-8	.	TRBJ2-2	CASSPWTGTGELFF	TGTGCCAGCAGCCCCTGGACAGGCACCGGGGAGCTGTTTTTT
TRBD1	TRBV7-9	few	TRBJ2-6	CASRPGQGTPGANVLTF	TGTGCCAGCAGACCCGGACAGGGGACCCCTGGGGCCAACGTCCTGACTTTC
TRBD1	TRBV2	.	TRBJ1-2	CAPYGTEGYTF	TGTGCCCCATACGGGACAGAAGGCTACACCTTC
.	TRBV5-6	.	TRBJ2-1	CASSLELVGYNEQFF	TGTGCCAGCAGCTTGGAACTAGTGGGTTACAATGAGCAGTTCTTC
.	TRBV11-2	once	TRBJ2-3	CASSLGGVRTDTQYF	TGTGCCAGCAGCTTAGGGGGGGTTCGCACAGATACGCAGTATTTT
.	TRBV11-3	.	TRBJ2-3	CASSLLAGTDTQYF	TGTGCCAGCAGCTTATTAGCGGGCACAGATACGCAGTATTTT
.	TRBV7-8	.	TRBJ1-1	CASNSGVGMNTEAFF	TGTGCCAGCAATTCAGGGGTGGGTATGAACACTGAAGCTTTCTTT
.	TRBV29-1	.	TRBJ1-5	CSVREDAGSNQPQHF	TGCAGCGTCCGCGAAGACGCGGGAAGCAATCAGCCCCAGCATTTT
TRBD1	TRBV6-4	.	TRBJ2-2	CASKRTGNTGELFF	TGTGCCAGCAAGAGGACAGGGAACACCGGGGAGCTGTTTTTT
TRBD1	TRBV19	few	TRBJ1-5	CASRTGAQPQHF	TGTGCCAGTAGGACAGGGGCCCAGCCCCAGCATTTT
.	TRBV28	once	TRBJ2-7	CASRPGVTSYEQYF	TGTGCCAGCAGACCAGGGGTAACGAGTTACGAGCAGTACTTC
TRBD1	TRBV25-1	.	TRBJ1-2	CASSDPREGAHGYTF	TGTGCCAGCAGTGACCCTCGGGAGGGGGCGCATGGCTACACCTTC
TRBD1	TRBV28	.	TRBJ1-3	CASSLGLVNRQGMKAGNTIYF	TGTGCCAGCAGTTTAGGGCTAGTGAACAGACAGGGAATGAAGGCTGGAAACACCATATATTTT
.	TRBV5-6	.	TRBJ1-6	CASSSRGGSSSPLHF	TGTGCCAGCAGCTCGCGGGGGGGGTCTAGTTCACCCCTCCACTTT
TRBD2	TRBV19	.	TRBJ2-1	CASSVLVGGANEQFF	TGTGCCAGTAGTGTCCTTGTCGGGGGGGCAAATGAGCAGTTCTTC
.	TRBV29-1	few	TRBJ2-7	CSVGQTGSYEQYF	TGCAGCGTCGGACAGACGGGGTCCTACGAGCAGTACTTC
TRBD2	TRBV27	.	TRBJ2-5	CASSSVVAGVFVETQYF	TGTGCCAGCAGCTCCGTAGTAGCGGGAGTGTTCGTGGAGACCCAGTACTTC
.	TRBV19	once	TRBJ1-1	CASSVLQGLEAFF	TGTGCCAGTAGTGTACTACAGGGCCTTGAAGCTTTCTTT
.	TRBV7-6	.	TRBJ1-2	CASSSFPDRQNYGYTF	TGTGCCAGCAGCTCCTTCCCTGATAGACAGAACTATGGCTACACCTTC
TRBD2	TRBV5-4	few	TRBJ2-3	CASSSKKTSGGTDTQYF	TGTGCCAGCAGCTCGAAAAAGACTAGCGGGGGCACAGATACGCAGTATTTT
TRBD2	TRBV9	.	TRBJ2-3	CASSESPRTSGDTQYF	TGTGCCAGCAGCGAGTCCCCGAGGACTAGCGGAGATACGCAGTATTTT
.	TRBV28	.	TRBJ1-5	CASSLFSTGRGQPQHF	TGTGCCAGCAGTTTATTCTCAACAGGGCGTGGTCAGCCCCAGCATTTT
.	TRBV3-1/TRBV3-2	.	TRBJ1-3	CASSQVSRDGNTIYF	TGTGCCAGCAGCCAAGTAAGCAGGGATGGAAACACCATATATTTT
.	TRBV18	.	TRBJ1-1	CASSPRVMNTEAFF	TGTGCCAGCTCACCCAGGGTAATGAACACTGAAGCTTTCTTT
TRBD1	TRBV6-1	.	TRBJ1-5	CASSEGTGGGNQPQHF	TGTGCCAGCAGTGAAGGGACAGGGGGTGGCAATCAGCCCCAGCATTTT
.	TRBV30	.	TRBJ1-3	CAWSREMAAGNTIYF	TGTGCCTGGAGTCGGGAAATGGCCGCTGGAAACACCATATATTTT
.	TRBV27	.	TRBJ1-2	CASSSRDSWAGYTF	TGTGCCAGCAGTTCACGGGACTCCTGGGCTGGCTACACCTTC
.	TRBV10-1	.	TRBJ2-7	CASSESQARGEQYF	TGCGCCAGCAGTGAGTCCCAGGCGCGGGGCGAGCAGTACTTC
.	TRBV3-1/TRBV3-2	.	TRBJ2-3	CASSQNPRGTDTQYF	TGTGCCAGCAGCCAAAATCCCAGGGGTACAGATACGCAGTATTTT
TRBD1	TRBV10-3	.	TRBJ1-5	CAISGASNRGGQPQHF	TGTGCCATCAGTGGGGCTTCAAACAGGGGAGGCCAGCCCCAGCATTTT
TRBD2	TRBV5-1	.	TRBJ2-5	CASSAAGVLGTQYF	TGCGCCAGCAGCGCAGCGGGGGTTTTGGGGACCCAGTACTTC
TRBD1	TRBV19	once	TRBJ1-5	CATGQGYSNQPQHF	TGTGCCACCGGACAGGGATATAGCAATCAGCCCCAGCATTTT
TRBD1	TRBV6-5	.	TRBJ1-1	CASRGARGLFTEAFF	TGTGCCAGCAGAGGAGCCAGGGGGCTATTCACTGAAGCTTTCTTT
.	TRBV5-5	.	TRBJ2-5	CASSSQGRETQYF	TGTGCCAGCAGCTCCCAGGGTCGGGAGACCCAGTACTTC
TRBD1	TRBV7-2	once	TRBJ2-5	CASSSDRQETQYF	TGTGCCAGCAGCTCGGACAGGCAAGAGACCCAGTACTTC
.	TRBV19	.	TRBJ1-2	CATFKEGYTLTTTGFGYTF	TGTGCCACCTTTAAGGAGGGCTATACCCTAACCACTACCGGGTTCGGCTACACCTTC
.	TRBV5-6	.	TRBJ2-5	CASSLEHLVLETQYF	TGTGCCAGCAGCTTGGAGCATTTGGTGTTGGAGACCCAGTACTTC
.	TRBV3-1/TRBV3-2	few	TRBJ1-1	CASSVRAWNTEAFF	TGTGCCAGCAGCGTCAGAGCGTGGAACACTGAAGCTTTCTTT
.	TRBV19	once	TRBJ1-1	CASRPQDSLNTEAFF	TGTGCCAGTAGACCTCAGGACAGCCTCAACACTGAAGCTTTCTTT
.	TRBV6-5	.	TRBJ2-2	CASLQGANTGELFF	TGTGCCAGCCTCCAGGGCGCCAACACCGGGGAGCTGTTTTTT
TRBD1	TRBV2	.	TRBJ1-5	CASRGDRAFSNQPQHF	TGTGCCAGCAGAGGCGACAGGGCTTTCAGCAATCAGCCCCAGCATTTT
.	TRBV5-1	few	TRBJ2-5	CASSPGTQQETQYF	TGCGCCAGCAGCCCAGGGACTCAGCAAGAGACCCAGTACTTC
.	TRBV6-5	.	TRBJ1-6	CASSYGAYYNSPLHF	TGTGCCAGCAGTTACGGAGCCTACTATAATTCACCCCTCCACTTT
TRBD1	TRBV5-1	once	TRBJ2-1	CASSWTGNEQFF	TGCGCCAGCAGCTGGACAGGGAATGAGCAGTTCTTC
TRBD2	TRBV19	.	TRBJ2-1	CASTTSGTGGEQFF	TGTGCCAGTACGACTAGCGGGACGGGGGGAGAGCAGTTCTTC
.	TRBV27	once	TRBJ2-7	CASSITGIYEQYF	TGTGCCAGCAGTATCACAGGGATATACGAGCAGTACTTC
TRBD1	TRBV4-3	once	TRBJ2-3	CASSKQGGTDTQYF	TGCGCCAGCAGCAAACAGGGGGGCACAGATACGCAGTATTTT
TRBD1	TRBV7-3	.	TRBJ2-5	CASSSVRGETQYF	TGTGCCAGCAGCTCAGTCAGGGGGGAGACCCAGTACTTC
TRBD1	TRBV5-6	.	TRBJ1-2	CASSTIPLDRENYGYTF	TGTGCCAGCAGCACTATACCCCTGGACAGGGAGAACTATGGCTACACCTTC
TRBD2	TRBV7-2	.	TRBJ2-5	CASSSGTSGLQETQYF	TGTGCCAGCAGCTCTGGGACTAGCGGCCTCCAAGAGACCCAGTACTTC
.	TRBV6-5	.	TRBJ1-1	CASRRGQARFEAFF	TGTGCCAGCAGACGTGGACAAGCGAGATTTGAAGCTTTCTTT
.	TRBV12-2	.	TRBJ2-7	CASRTDRNSSYEQYF	TGTGCAAGTCGAACGGACAGGAACAGCTCCTACGAGCAGTACTTC
.	TRBV6-5	.	TRBJ1-2	CASTTRTAADYGYTF	TGTGCCAGCACTACTAGGACAGCTGCAGACTATGGCTACACCTTC
.	TRBV9	.	TRBJ2-3	CASSPGSSADTQYF	TGTGCCAGCAGCCCCGGGTCTAGCGCAGATACGCAGTATTTT
TRBD1	TRBV5-1	.	TRBJ1-1	CASSLGTGAEAFF	TGCGCCAGCAGCTTGGGGACAGGGGCTGAAGCTTTCTTT
.	TRBV5-1	.	TRBJ2-5	CASSFRGQETQYF	TGCGCCAGCAGCTTTAGGGGGCAAGAGACCCAGTACTTC
.	TRBV6-5	.	TRBJ2-2	CASSLATDSTGELFF	TGTGCCAGCAGTCTGGCAACGGACAGCACCGGGGAGCTGTTTTTT